A selection of T cell receptor beta chains follows, all from one sample in a study of T cells in tuberculosis. Repertoires were generated with immunoSEQ multiplex PCR, while TCRdb's copy carries only in-frame clones and drops some. This sample yields around 30,000 clones, of which approximately 93% are seen a single time; over 9.5% belongs to the top ten. The material was PBMCs, obtained at tuberculosis diagnosis. All receptors derive from an adult with tuberculosis. CDR3s include the opening cysteine and the closing phenylalanine or tryptophan. Fields, in order: D gene, clone size, V gene, J gene, CDR3 DNA, CDR3 protein. A D gene is named only where the DNA matches it firmly. Not all rows give a size; the values are once, few, many and, for expanded clones, a class.

>TRBD1|.|TRBV18|TRBJ1-2
TGTGCCAGCTCACTTCCGGGACAGGGAATTGGTGGCTACACCTTC
CASSLPGQGIGGYTF
>.|.|TRBV19|TRBJ1-1
TGTGCCAGTAGTCTCCCCGTTACAGGCAGCGAAGCTTTCTTT
CASSLPVTGSEAFF
>.|.|TRBV11-2|TRBJ2-6
TGTGCCAGCAGCTTAGATGGGGACACGTTCCTCTCTGGGGCCAACGTCCTGACTTTC
CASSLDGDTFLSGANVLTF
>TRBD1|.|TRBV7-9|TRBJ1-1
TGTGCCAGCAGCTTAGCCTCCATTCAGGGGGAGGACACTGAAGCTTTCTTT
CASSLASIQGEDTEAFF
>TRBD1|.|TRBV6-5|TRBJ2-1
TGTGCCAGCAGTTTTACAGGGGGGTACAATGAGCAGTTCTTC
CASSFTGGYNEQFF
>.|few|TRBV19|TRBJ1-5
TGTGCCAGTAGTCTAGTCGGGAGCAATCAGCCCCAGCATTTT
CASSLVGSNQPQHF
>TRBD1|.|TRBV19|TRBJ2-7
TGTGCCAGTAGTATAGGGACAGGGGTGAACGAGCAGTACTTC
CASSIGTGVNEQYF
>.|.|TRBV29-1|TRBJ1-1
TGCAGCGTTGAAGATTCCCAGGGGTCCACTGAAGCTTTCTTT
CSVEDSQGSTEAFF
>.|few|TRBV19|TRBJ1-6
TGTGCCAGTAGTGAGACAGCCAATTCACCCCTCCACTTT
CASSETANSPLHF
>TRBD1|.|TRBV5-4|TRBJ1-2
TGTGCCAGCAGCCGGGCCGCGGGACAGGATAGTCGAGGCTATGGCTACACCTTC
CASSRAAGQDSRGYGYTF
>.|.|TRBV5-1|TRBJ1-2
TGCGCCAGCAGCTTGGTTGGGACACCCCAAAGGGGAGGCTACACCTTC
CASSLVGTPQRGGYTF
>.|.|TRBV5-6|TRBJ2-3
TGTGCCAGCAGCTTGGACTTACAGGGACGGTCAGATACGCAGTATTTT
CASSLDLQGRSDTQYF
>TRBD2|.|TRBV7-2|TRBJ2-3
TGTGCCAGCAGCTTAACCCGGACTAGCGGGCTGAGCACAGATACGCAGTATTTT
CASSLTRTSGLSTDTQYF
>.|.|TRBV6-5|TRBJ2-7
TGTGCCAGCAGTTACAGGCTAGCGTACTCCTACGAGCAGTACTTC
CASSYRLAYSYEQYF
>.|.|TRBV11-2|TRBJ2-2
TGTGCCAGCAGCCCAAATCCGGGCACCGGGGAGCTGTTTTTT
CASSPNPGTGELFF
>TRBD2|.|TRBV7-9|TRBJ2-7
TGTGCCAGCAGCTATTTCGGCCCGGGACTAGCCTACGAGCAGTACTTC
CASSYFGPGLAYEQYF
>TRBD1|once|TRBV5-6|TRBJ2-3
TGTGCCAGCAGCTCCGACAGGGGGGAGGGAGATACGCAGTATTTT
CASSSDRGEGDTQYF
>.|.|TRBV7-8|TRBJ1-2
TGTGCCAGCAGCTTGGGCACCTATGGCTACACCTTC
CASSLGTYGYTF
>.|.|TRBV27|TRBJ1-5
TGTGCCAGCAGCTTAGCGGGGGATCAGCCCCAGCATTTT
CASSLAGDQPQHF
>TRBD1|.|TRBV28|TRBJ2-1
TGTGCCACTAGGGGACAGGGGCCCTACAATGAGCAGTTCTTC
CATRGQGPYNEQFF
>TRBD2|.|TRBV5-6|TRBJ2-1
TGTGCCAGCGGCGGGACTAGCGGGGCTGTTGAGCAGTTCTTC
CASGGTSGAVEQFF
>TRBD1|.|TRBV27|TRBJ2-5
TGTGCCAGCAGTCACCGAGACAGGGTGGGCCAAGAGACCCAGTACTTC
CASSHRDRVGQETQYF
>.|.|TRBV28|TRBJ1-5
TGTGCCAGCAGTTCGACACAGGGTGGGTCCCAGCATTTT
CASSSTQGGSQHF
>TRBD1|.|TRBV7-8|TRBJ1-1
TGTGCCAGCAGCCAGACAGGGTTGGGGACTGAAGCTTTCTTT
CASSQTGLGTEAFF
>.|.|TRBV6-6|TRBJ1-1
TGTGCCAGCAGTTGGCCGGGACAGAACACTGAAGCTTTCTTT
CASSWPGQNTEAFF
>TRBD2|.|TRBV30|TRBJ2-7
TGTGCCGGGAGCTCGCAGGAGCGGGAGCCCTACTACGAGCAGTACTTC
CAGSSQEREPYYEQYF
>.|.|TRBV27|TRBJ1-1
TGTGCCAGCATGACACAAACGAACACTGAAGCTTTCTTT
CASMTQTNTEAFF
>TRBD1|.|TRBV28|TRBJ2-7
TGTGCCAGCAGTTTCGCAGACAGGGGGTTCGACGAGCAGTACTTC
CASSFADRGFDEQYF
>TRBD2|.|TRBV7-6|TRBJ2-1
TGTGCCAGCTCCCCTTCATGGAGGGAGGGTCCCTACAATGAGCAGTTCTTC
CASSPSWREGPYNEQFF
>TRBD2|.|TRBV28|TRBJ2-5
TGTGCCAGCAGTAAGGGAAGGGGTCAGGGAGGGGAGACCCAGTACTTC
CASSKGRGQGGETQYF
>.|.|TRBV19|TRBJ1-2
TGTGCCAGTAGCGCCTCAGGATTGGGTGATGGCTACACCTTC
CASSASGLGDGYTF
>TRBD2|.|TRBV10-3|TRBJ2-3
TGTGCCATCAGTGAGTCGGGGGGGATCACAGATACGCAGTATTTT
CAISESGGITDTQYF
>.|.|TRBV2|TRBJ1-3
TGTGCCAGCAGTTCGACAGGTGGAAGGAATCCTGGAAACACCATATATTTT
CASSSTGGRNPGNTIYF
>.|.|TRBV7-6|TRBJ2-1
TGTGCCAGCAGCTCGCGAGAGGGTAGCGATGAGCAGTTCTTC
CASSSREGSDEQFF
>.|.|TRBV19|TRBJ1-4
TGTGCCAGTAGTATGAACAGCAATGAAAAACTGTTTTTT
CASSMNSNEKLFF
>.|.|TRBV4-1|TRBJ2-7
TGCGCCAGCAGCCAAGATACGGGGTACTACGAGCAGTACTTC
CASSQDTGYYEQYF
>TRBD1|few|TRBV27|TRBJ1-1
TGTGCCAGCAGTTTTCAGGGGGCGCCCGGAGGAGCTTTCTTT
CASSFQGAPGGAFF
>.|.|TRBV12-5|TRBJ2-5
TGTGCTAGTGTATCAGACGGGGAGACCCAGTACTTC
CASVSDGETQYF
>.|.|TRBV4-1|TRBJ2-7
TGCGCCAGCAGCCAAGTGGTGGACAGATTCTACGAGCAGTACTTC
CASSQVVDRFYEQYF
>.|.|TRBV10-3|TRBJ2-1
TGTGCCATCAGTGAGGTATTACATAACAATGAGCAGTTCTTC
CAISEVLHNNEQFF
>.|.|TRBV9|TRBJ2-2
TGTGCCAGCAGCGCTCCACAGAACACCGGGGAGCTGTTTTTT
CASSAPQNTGELFF
>TRBD2|.|TRBV6-5|TRBJ2-2
TGTGCCAGCAGCCCCGGGACTAGCGAGGCCGGGGAGCTGTTTTTT
CASSPGTSEAGELFF
>TRBD1|.|TRBV9|TRBJ2-7
TGTGCCAGCAGCGTCGGGGGACAGGGGGTTGACTCCTACGAGCAGTACTTC
CASSVGGQGVDSYEQYF
>TRBD2|.|TRBV2|TRBJ2-3
TGTGCCAGCATAGTAGCGGGCAGCACAGATACGCAGTATTTT
CASIVAGSTDTQYF
>.|.|TRBV27|TRBJ2-5
TGTGCCAGCGCCTGGGAGATCGGAGAGACCCAGTACTTC
CASAWEIGETQYF
>.|.|TRBV6-5|TRBJ2-5
TGTGCCAGCAGTGGACAGAGCCAAGAGACCCAGTACTTC
CASSGQSQETQYF
>.|.|TRBV27|TRBJ2-7
TGTGCCAGCAGTTCGCAGGGGACCCCCTACGAGCAGTACTTC
CASSSQGTPYEQYF
>TRBD1|.|TRBV2|TRBJ1-2
TGTGCCAGCAGTGAAATTAACGCACAGGGGGATCGAGGCTACACCTTC
CASSEINAQGDRGYTF
>.|.|TRBV28|TRBJ1-2
TGTGCCAGCAGTTCCCCCGGACAGAATTCCTATGGCTACACCTTC
CASSSPGQNSYGYTF
>TRBD1|.|TRBV4-1|TRBJ1-2
TGCGCCAGCAGCCAAGACCTTCCCCCGGAGGGGGCGCTCGGTGGCTACACCTTC
CASSQDLPPEGALGGYTF
>TRBD2|.|TRBV27|TRBJ2-1
TGTGCCAGCAGTGACAGGACTAGCGGGAGCGGCAATGAGCAGTTCTTC
CASSDRTSGSGNEQFF
>.|.|TRBV6-1|TRBJ2-5
TGTGCCAGCAGTTCAGGGGCCCAAGAGACCCAGTACTTC
CASSSGAQETQYF
>TRBD1|.|TRBV18|TRBJ2-7
TGTGCCAGCTCACCCGGGCCGGACAGGTCGTACGAGCAGTACTTC
CASSPGPDRSYEQYF
>TRBD1|.|TRBV9|TRBJ2-3
TGTGCCAGCAGCTCACTCCAGGGGGTGGGCACAGATACGCAGTATTTT
CASSSLQGVGTDTQYF
>.|.|TRBV18|TRBJ2-7
TGTGCCAGCTCACCACAGGGGGAGCGGCACGAGCAGTACTTC
CASSPQGERHEQYF
>.|.|TRBV18|TRBJ2-7
TGTGCCAGCTCACCGTCGACAGGTTACTACGAGCAGTACTTC
CASSPSTGYYEQYF
>.|.|TRBV10-3|TRBJ1-5
TGTGCCATCAGTGACAGTAGCAATCAGCCCCAGCATTTT
CAISDSSNQPQHF
>.|once|TRBV5-4|TRBJ2-1
TGTGCCAGCAGCTTACAGCTCCTTCTTTTGTCCTACAATGAGCAGTTCTTC
CASSLQLLLLSYNEQFF
>TRBD1|.|TRBV5-1|TRBJ1-3
TGCGCCAGCAGTCCTGACAGGGGGCGAGGAAACACCATATATTTT
CASSPDRGRGNTIYF
>.|.|TRBV28|TRBJ2-5
TGTGCCAGCAGCTCCCCTGAGACCCAGTACTTC
CASSSPETQYF